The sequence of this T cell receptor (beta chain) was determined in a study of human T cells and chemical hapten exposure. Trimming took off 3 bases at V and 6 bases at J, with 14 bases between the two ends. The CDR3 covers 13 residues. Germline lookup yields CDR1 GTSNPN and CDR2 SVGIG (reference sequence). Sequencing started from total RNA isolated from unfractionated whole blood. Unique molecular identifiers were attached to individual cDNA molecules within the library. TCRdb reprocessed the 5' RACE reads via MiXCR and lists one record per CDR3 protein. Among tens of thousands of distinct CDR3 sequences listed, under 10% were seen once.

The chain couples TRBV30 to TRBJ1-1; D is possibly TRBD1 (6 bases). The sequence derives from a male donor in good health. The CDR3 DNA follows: TGTGCCTGGAGCGTGGGGGGGCAGTCTGAAGCTTTCTTT. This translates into CAWSVGGQSEAFF.